One T cell receptor beta chain is described in this entry. The repertoire was sequenced with immunoSEQ multiplex PCR; TCRdb's copy has only in-frame clones and lacks some. The table shows about 100,000 clones, with about 91% occurring only once. This sample was included in a study of T cell changes during pregnancy in multiple sclerosis. Between the trimmed V and J ends, which lost 8 bases and 6 bases, there was a span of 23 bases. Per the germline V gene, CDR1 is SGHTA and CDR2 is FQGNSA. The CDR3 runs to 16 residues. This sequence joins TRBV7-2 and TRBJ2-4; D perhaps matches TRBD2 (5 bases). The input for sequencing was peripheral blood, taken in the second trimester of pregnancy. This receptor was obtained from a female donor with multiple sclerosis, enrolled in a pregnancy study. The CDR3 bases are TGTGCCAGCGCCCTAGTGGGGTCGGGATTGAGAAACATTCAGTACTTC. This gives the protein CASALVGSGLRNIQYF.